This T cell receptor beta chain was observed in a study of T cells expressing NK-cell markers. Study information: Investigators obtained TCR beta repertoires from sorted CD3+CD56+NKG2C+, CD3+CD56+NKG2C- and CD3+CD56-NKG2C+ T cells. General study results and limits: These clonotypes also led the CD3+CD56-NKG2C+ fraction in a few donors.

Using the 5' RACE reads, TCRdb records one entry per CDR3 protein without DNA. The sample holds approximately 170,000 distinct CDR3 sequences. With regard to this clonotype: Its antigen is unidentified.

CDR1 DFQATT and CDR2 SNEGSKA come from the germline V gene (reference sequence). The CDR3 extends over 12 amino acids. The sequence was collected from a man aged 18-70 years in good health. Sequenced sample: blood T cells: a sorted CD56 or NKG2C T cell subset, CD4+ or CD8+ T cells, or bulk PBMC T cells (not recorded which). V is TRBV20-1 and J is TRBJ2-1. CDR3 amino acids: CSASGLEWEQFF.